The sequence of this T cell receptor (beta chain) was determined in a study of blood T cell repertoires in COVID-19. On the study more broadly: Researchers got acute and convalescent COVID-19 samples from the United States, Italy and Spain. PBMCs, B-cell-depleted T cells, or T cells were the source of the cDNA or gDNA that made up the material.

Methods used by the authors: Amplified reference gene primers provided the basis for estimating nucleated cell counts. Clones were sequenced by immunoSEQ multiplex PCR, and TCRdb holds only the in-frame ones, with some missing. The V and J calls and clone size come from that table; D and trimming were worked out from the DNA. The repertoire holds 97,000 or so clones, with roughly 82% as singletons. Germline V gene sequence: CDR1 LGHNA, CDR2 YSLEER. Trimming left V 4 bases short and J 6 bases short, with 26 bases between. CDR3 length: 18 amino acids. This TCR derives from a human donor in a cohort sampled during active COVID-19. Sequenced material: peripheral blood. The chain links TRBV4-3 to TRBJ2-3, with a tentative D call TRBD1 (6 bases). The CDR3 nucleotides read TGCGCCAGCAGCCCTGGAACGACAGGCGCACCTTTCACGGATACGCAGTATTTT. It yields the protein CASSPGTTGAPFTDTQYF.